Sequencing of this T cell receptor beta chain was carried out in a study of response to subunit inactivated influenza vaccine. Using its own MiXCR run on the RT-PCR reads, TCRdb lists one record per CDR3 protein. The repertoire holds 500,000 to 600,000 distinct CDR3 sequences, about 11% seen once, with 9.5% to 11% in the top ten. The same data also contributed to another study, on T cells expressing NK-cell markers. That work contributes: The authors made TCR beta cDNA libraries by 5'RACE template switching. This switching added a universal primer site and UMIs. The authors applied an anti-gamma-delta TCR antibody in several experiments, and it restricted sorting to alpha-beta TCR T cells. Dominant NKG2C+ clonotype frequencies of roughly 1.0-8% of CD8+ T cells were measured in five or six donors. Researchers report these clonotypes also headed the CD3+CD56-NKG2C+ fraction in a few donors. The HCMV specificity of the expanded NKG2C+ T cell clones stayed unresolved.

The sample here was PBMCs from blood, taken on the day of vaccination. This receptor was taken from a man aged 45-65 years who received an inactivated influenza vaccine.

The CDR3 spells CAISGGGTISYNEQFF. The CDR3, as DNA: TGTGCCATCAGTGGTGGCGGCACAATCTCCTACAATGAGCAGTTCTTC. The chain links TRBV10-3 to TRBJ2-1; unclear D gene. CDR3 length: 16 residues. The germline gives CDR1 ENHRY, CDR2 SYGVKD. With 4 bases removed from V and 0 bases from J, the gap between germline ends came to 13 bases.